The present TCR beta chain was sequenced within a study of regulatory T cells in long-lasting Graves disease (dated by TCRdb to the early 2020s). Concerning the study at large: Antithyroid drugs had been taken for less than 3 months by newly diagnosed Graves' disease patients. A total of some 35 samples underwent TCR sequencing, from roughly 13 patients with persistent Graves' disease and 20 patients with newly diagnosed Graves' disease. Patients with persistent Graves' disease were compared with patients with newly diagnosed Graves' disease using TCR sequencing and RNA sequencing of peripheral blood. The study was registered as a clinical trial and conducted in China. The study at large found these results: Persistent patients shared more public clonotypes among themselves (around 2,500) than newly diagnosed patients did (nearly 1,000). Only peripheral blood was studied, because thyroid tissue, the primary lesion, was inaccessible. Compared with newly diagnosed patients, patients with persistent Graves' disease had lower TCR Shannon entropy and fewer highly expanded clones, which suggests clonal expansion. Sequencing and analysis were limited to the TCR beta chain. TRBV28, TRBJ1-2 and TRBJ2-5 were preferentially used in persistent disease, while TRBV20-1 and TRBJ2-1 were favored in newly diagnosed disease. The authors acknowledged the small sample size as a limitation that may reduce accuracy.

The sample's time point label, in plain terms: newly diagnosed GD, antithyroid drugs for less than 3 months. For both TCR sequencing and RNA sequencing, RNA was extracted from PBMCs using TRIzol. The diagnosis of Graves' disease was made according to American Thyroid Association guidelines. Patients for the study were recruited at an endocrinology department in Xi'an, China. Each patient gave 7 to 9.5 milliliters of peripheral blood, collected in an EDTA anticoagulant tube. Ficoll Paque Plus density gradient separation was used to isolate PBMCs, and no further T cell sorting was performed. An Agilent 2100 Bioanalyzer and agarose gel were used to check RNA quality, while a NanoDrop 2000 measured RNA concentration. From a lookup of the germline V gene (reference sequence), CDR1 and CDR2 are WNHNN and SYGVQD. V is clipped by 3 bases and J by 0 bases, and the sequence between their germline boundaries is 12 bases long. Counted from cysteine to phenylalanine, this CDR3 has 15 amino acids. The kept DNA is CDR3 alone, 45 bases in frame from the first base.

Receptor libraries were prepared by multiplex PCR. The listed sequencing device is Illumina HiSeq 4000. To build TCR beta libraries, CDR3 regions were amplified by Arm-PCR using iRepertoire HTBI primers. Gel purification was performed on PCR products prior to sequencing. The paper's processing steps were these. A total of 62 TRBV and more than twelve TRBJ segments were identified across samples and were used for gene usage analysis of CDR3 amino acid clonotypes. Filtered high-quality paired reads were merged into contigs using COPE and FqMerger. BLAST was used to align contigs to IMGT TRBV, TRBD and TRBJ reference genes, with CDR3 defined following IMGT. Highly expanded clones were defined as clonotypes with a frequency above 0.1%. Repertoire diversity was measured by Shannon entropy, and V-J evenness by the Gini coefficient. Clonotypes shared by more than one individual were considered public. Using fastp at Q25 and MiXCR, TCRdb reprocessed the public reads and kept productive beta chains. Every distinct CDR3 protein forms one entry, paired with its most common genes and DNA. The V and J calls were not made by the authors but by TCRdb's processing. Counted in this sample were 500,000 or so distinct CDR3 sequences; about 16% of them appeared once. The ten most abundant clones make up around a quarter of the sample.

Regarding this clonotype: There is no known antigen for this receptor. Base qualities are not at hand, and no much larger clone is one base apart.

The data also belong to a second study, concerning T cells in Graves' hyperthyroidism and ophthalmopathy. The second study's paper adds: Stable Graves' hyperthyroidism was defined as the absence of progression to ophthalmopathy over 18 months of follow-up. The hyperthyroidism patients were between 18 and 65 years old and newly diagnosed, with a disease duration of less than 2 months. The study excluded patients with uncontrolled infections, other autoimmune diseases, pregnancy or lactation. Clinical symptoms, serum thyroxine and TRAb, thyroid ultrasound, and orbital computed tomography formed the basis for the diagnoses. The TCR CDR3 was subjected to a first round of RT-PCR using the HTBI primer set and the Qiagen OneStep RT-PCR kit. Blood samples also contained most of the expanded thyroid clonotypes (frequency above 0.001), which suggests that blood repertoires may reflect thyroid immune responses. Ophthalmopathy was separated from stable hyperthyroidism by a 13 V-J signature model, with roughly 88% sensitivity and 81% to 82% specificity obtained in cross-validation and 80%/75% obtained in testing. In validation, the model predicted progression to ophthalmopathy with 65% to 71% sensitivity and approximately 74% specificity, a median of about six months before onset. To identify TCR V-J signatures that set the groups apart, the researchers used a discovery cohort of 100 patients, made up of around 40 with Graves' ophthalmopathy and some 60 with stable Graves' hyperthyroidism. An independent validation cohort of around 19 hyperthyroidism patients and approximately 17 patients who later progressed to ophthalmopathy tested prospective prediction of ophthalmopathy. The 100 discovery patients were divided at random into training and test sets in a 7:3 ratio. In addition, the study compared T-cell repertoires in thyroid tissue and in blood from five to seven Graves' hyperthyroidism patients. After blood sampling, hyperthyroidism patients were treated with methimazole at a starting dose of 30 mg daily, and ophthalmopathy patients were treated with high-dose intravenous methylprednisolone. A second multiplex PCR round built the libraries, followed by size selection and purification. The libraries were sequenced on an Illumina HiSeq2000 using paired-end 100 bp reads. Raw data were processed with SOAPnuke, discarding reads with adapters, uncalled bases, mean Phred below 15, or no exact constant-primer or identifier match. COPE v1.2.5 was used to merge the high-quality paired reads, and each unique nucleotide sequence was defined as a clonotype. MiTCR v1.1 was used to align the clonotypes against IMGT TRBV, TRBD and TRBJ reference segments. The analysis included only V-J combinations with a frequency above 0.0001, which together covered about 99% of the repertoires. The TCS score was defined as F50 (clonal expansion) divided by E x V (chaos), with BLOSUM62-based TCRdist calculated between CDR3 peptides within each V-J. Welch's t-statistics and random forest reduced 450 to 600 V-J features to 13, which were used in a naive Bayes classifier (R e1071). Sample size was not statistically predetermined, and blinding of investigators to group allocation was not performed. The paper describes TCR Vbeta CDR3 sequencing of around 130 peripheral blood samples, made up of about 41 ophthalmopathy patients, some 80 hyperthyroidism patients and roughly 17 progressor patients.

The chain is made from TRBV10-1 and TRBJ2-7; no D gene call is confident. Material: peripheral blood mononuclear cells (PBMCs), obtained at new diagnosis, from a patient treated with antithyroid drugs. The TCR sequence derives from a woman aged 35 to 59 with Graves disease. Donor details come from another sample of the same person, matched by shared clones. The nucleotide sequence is TGCGCCAGCAGTGATGCAGCCACCCCCTCCTACGAGCAGTACTTC. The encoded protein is CASSDAATPSYEQYF.